These 29 T cell receptor beta chains came from one sample sequenced in a study of yellow fever vaccine responses in identical twins. TCRdb analysed the RT-PCR reads with MiXCR anew, one entry per CDR3 protein. The table includes 3,500 to 5,000 distinct CDR3 sequences, around 86% detected once. The input for sequencing was T cells from blood (PBMCs), unsorted or a sorted subset (not recorded which), taken before or after yellow fever vaccination (not recorded which). The origin of the receptors is a woman younger than 30 who received the yellow fever vaccine.

The chain has TRBV7-9 and TRBJ1-4, with a tentative D call TRBD1 (6 bases). Trimming took off 5 bases at V and 8 bases at J, with 21 bases between the two ends. The CDR3 runs 16 residues. Per the germline V gene, CDR1 is SEHNR and CDR2 is FQNEAQ (reference sequence). The CDR3 sequence is CASSPQATGTPEKLFF. CDR3 DNA: TGTGCCAGCAGCCCCCAAGCGACAGGAACGCCCGAAAAACTGTTTTTT.

The gene calls are TRBV19 and TRBJ2-1; D is perhaps TRBD2 (6 bases). The germline gives CDR1 LNHDA, CDR2 SQIVND (reference sequence). This CDR3 is built from 15 residues. Trimming pared 2 bases from V and 0 bases from J, leaving 8 bases between. The CDR3 loop is CASSIRRDSYNEQFF. For the CDR3, the DNA is TGTGCCAGTAGTATAAGGAGGGACTCCTACAATGAGCAGTTCTTC.

The chain recombines TRBV2 with TRBJ2-5, with 8 bases fitting TRBD1. Germline V gene data show CDR1 as SNHLY and CDR2 as FYNNEI. V lost 6 bases and J lost 5; bases outside the gene matches: 17. The CDR3 totals 17 residues. The CDR3 sequence is CASRGGFKDRVTETQYF. The CDR3 nucleotides read TGTGCCAGCAGAGGAGGGTTCAAGGACAGGGTGACGGAGACCCAGTACTTC.

CDR3 in DNA: TGCAGCGTTGAAGAAGGGAGGGTCGAGACCCAGTACTTC. This codes for CSVEEGRVETQYF. The chain carries TRBV29-1 and TRBJ2-5; 7 bases line up with TRBD2. V shed 0 bases, J shed 5 bases, and the junction held 3 bases outside the gene matches. Germline-derived CDR1 and CDR2 are SQVTM and ANQGSEA. This CDR3 spans 13 amino acids.

The chain carries TRBV30 and TRBJ2-1; D is unclear. V was shortened by 0 bases and J by 10 bases, with 13 bases between the two germline ends. CDR3 size: 13 residues. From germline, CDR1 is GTSNPN and CDR2 SVGIG (reference sequence). The CDR3 here is CAWSVLGPGEQFF. The CDR3 nucleotides are TGTGCCTGGAGTGTACTGGGTCCAGGAGAGCAGTTCTTC.

This sequence joins TRBV30 and TRBJ2-7; 8 bases agree with TRBD2. V lost 2 bases to trimming and J lost 3 bases; unmatched junction nucleotides: 6. The CDR3 is 14 amino acids. Germline V gives CDR1 GTSNPN, CDR2 SVGIG (reference sequence). The CDR3 DNA is TGTGCCTGGAGTTTGGGACTAGAAGACTACGAGCAGTACTTC. Translating it yields CAWSLGLEDYEQYF.

The rearrangement links TRBV12-3 or TRBV12-4 to TRBJ1-4; tentative D call: TRBD1 (5 bases). CDR3 size: 13 residues. With 5 bases removed from V and 8 bases from J, the gap between germline ends came to 12 bases. CDR3 nucleotide sequence: TGTGCCAGCAGTCCACGGGGGGAAGAAAAACTGTTTTTT. It yields the protein CASSPRGEEKLFF.

The chain links TRBV6-2 or TRBV6-3 to TRBJ2-2; D is perhaps TRBD1 (6 bases). CDR1 is MNHEY and CDR2 is SVGEGT in the germline V gene. The CDR3 is 15 residues long. Trimming stripped 2 bases from V and 5 bases from J, with 12 bases between. Here the CDR3 reads CASSYGRGGTGELFF. As DNA, the CDR3 is TGTGCCAGCAGTTACGGCAGGGGTGGGACCGGGGAGCTGTTTTTT.

The chain combines TRBV18 with TRBJ2-7; D unresolved. Trimming cost V 6 bases and J 0 bases, with 12 bases left between them. The CDR3 contains 14 residues. CDR1 is KGHSH, CDR2 LQKENI, per germline. CDR3 amino acids: CASSYSKTSYEQYF. CDR3 nucleotide sequence: TGTGCCAGCTCCTATTCGAAAACCTCCTACGAGCAGTACTTC.

The J gene is TRBJ1-3, the V gene TRBV5-1, with TRBD1 matching over 7 bases. The CDR3 extends over 15 amino acids. Germline V CDR1 and CDR2: SGHRS, YFSETQ. Unmatched junction bases numbered 4, after V lost 4 bases and J lost 0 bases. The CDR3 protein is CASSLGDSSGNTIYF. For the CDR3, the DNA is TGCGCCAGCAGCCTAGGGGACAGCTCTGGAAACACCATATATTTT.

This clonotype was counted between two and nine times. V is TRBV11-3 and J is TRBJ2-3; possible D gene TRBD2, 6 bases. The length of the CDR3 is 15 residues. Trimming removed 4 bases from V and 2 bases from J, with 13 bases in between. Germline CDR1 is SGHNT and CDR2 is YENEEA. CDR3 region: CASSYAGRDTDTQYF. CDR3 bases: TGTGCCAGCAGCTACGCTGGGCGGGACACAGATACGCAGTATTTT.

The chain employs TRBV10-3 and TRBJ2-2; 7 bases align to TRBD2. Trimming at V came to 3 bases and at J to 6 bases, leaving 7 bases not matched to a gene. Germline V gives CDR1 ENHRY, CDR2 SYGVKD. The CDR3 loop spans 15 amino acids. The CDR3 here is CAISDLAAQAGELFF. CDR3 nucleotide sequence: TGTGCCATCAGTGACCTAGCGGCCCAGGCCGGGGAGCTGTTTTTT.

This chain uses TRBV29-1 with TRBJ2-7; weak D call: TRBD2 (6 bases). The V end lost 6 bases, the J end lost 3 bases, and 12 bases lay between the germline ends. Germline V CDR1 and CDR2: SQVTM, ANQGSEA. This CDR3 spans 12 amino acids. CDR3 in amino acids: CSVWAGGYEQYF. CDR3 coding DNA: TGCAGCGTGTGGGCCGGGGGCTACGAGCAGTACTTC.

The chain has TRBV3-1 and TRBJ2-1; tentative D call: TRBD2 (6 bases). Per germline, CDR1 LGHDT and CDR2 YNNKEL (reference sequence). The CDR3 loop spans 12 amino acids. V was clipped by 1 base and J by 12 bases, with 10 bases between them. CDR3: CASSQGLDRQFF. The CDR3 bases are TGTGCCAGCAGCCAAGGACTAGATAGGCAGTTCTTC.

The rearrangement links TRBV29-1 to TRBJ2-1, with 8 bases lining up with TRBD2. The CDR3 extends over 12 amino acids. The J segment lost 9 bases and the V segment lost 6 bases, leaving 7 bases of the junction unmatched. CDR1 and CDR2 (germline): SQVTM, ANQGSEA. CDR3 region: CSVGTSGVEQFF. The CDR3 DNA reads TGCAGCGTCGGGACTAGTGGGGTTGAGCAGTTCTTC.

The rearrangement joins TRBV7-6 to TRBJ2-7; possible D gene TRBD2, 5 bases. The CDR3 runs 13 residues. CDR1 is SGHVS, CDR2 FNYEAQ, per germline. V was shortened by 2 bases and J by 1 base, with 6 bases between the two germline ends. For the CDR3, the DNA is TGTGCCAGCAGCTTACGGACTTCCTACGAGCAGTACTTC. Its protein is CASSLRTSYEQYF.

The gene calls are TRBV29-1 and TRBJ2-1, with D tentatively TRBD2 (5 bases). Germline CDR1 reads SQVTM; CDR2 reads ANQGSEA. CDR3 length: 11 residues. V gave up 3 bases and J gave up 8 bases, with 8 bases separating them. The CDR3 protein is CSVDGVDEQFF. CDR3 DNA: TGCAGCGTTGACGGGGTCGATGAGCAGTTCTTC.

The J gene is TRBJ1-1, the V gene TRBV10-1; D unresolved. V lost 3 bases to trimming and J lost 5 bases, with 7 bases between them. Per the germline V gene, CDR1 is WNHNN and CDR2 is SYGVQD (reference sequence). CDR3 length equals 12 residues. The DNA of the CDR3 is TGCGCCAGCAGTGATGGGTGGACTGAAGCTTTCTTT. Its translation: CASSDGWTEAFF.

The chain combines TRBV11-2 with TRBJ2-5; no clear D gene. V lost 7 bases, J lost 2 bases, and 17 bases lay in between. This CDR3 contains 15 residues. Germline V CDR1 and CDR2: SGHAT, FQNNGV. The chain's CDR3 is CASTPSTDTQETQYF. The CDR3 nucleotides are TGTGCCAGCACCCCCTCGACGGATACTCAAGAGACCCAGTACTTC.

J is TRBJ1-4 and V is TRBV29-1; TRBD1 is a possible D gene (5 bases). The CDR3 length is 11 residues. V was trimmed by 6 bases and J by 6 bases, leaving 8 bases between them. Germline values: CDR1 SQVTM, CDR2 ANQGSEA. CDR3 DNA sequence: TGCAGCGTCCAGGGAGATGAAAAACTGTTTTTT. Protein product: CSVQGDEKLFF.

This clonotype was found once. The V and J genes are TRBV11-2 and TRBJ2-7, with TRBD2 identical over 7 bases. V was pared by 5 bases and J by 1 base, with 8 bases of the junction left unmatched. The CDR3 is 15 amino acids. Germline V gene sequence: CDR1 SGHAT, CDR2 FQNNGV. The CDR3 loop is CASSPDSSGSYEQYF. The CDR3 nucleotides read TGTGCCAGCAGCCCGGATTCTAGCGGATCCTACGAGCAGTACTTC.

The J gene is TRBJ2-1, the V gene TRBV10-3; 9 bases line up with TRBD2. Germline V gene data show CDR1 as ENHRY and CDR2 as SYGVKD. V shed 5 bases and J 6 bases; nucleotides not matched to a gene: 11. The CDR3 has 16 residues. The CDR3 here is CAISTRWRGGRNEQFF. DNA for the CDR3: TGTGCCATCAGTACAAGATGGCGGGGGGGCCGCAATGAGCAGTTCTTC.

This sequence joins TRBV29-1 and TRBJ2-5; 9 bases line up with TRBD1. The CDR3 is 12 residues long. The V gene end was trimmed by 6 bases and the J gene end by 5 bases; junction bases not matched to a gene: 4. Looked up from germline, CDR1 is SQVTM and CDR2 is ANQGSEA. This CDR3 reads CSVNRGHETQYF. CDR3 DNA: TGCAGCGTCAACAGGGGGCATGAGACCCAGTACTTC.

The CDR3 reads CASSQEAVVGAYEQYF. For the CDR3, the DNA is TGCGCCAGCAGCCAAGAAGCGGTTGTAGGAGCCTACGAGCAGTACTTC. The J gene is TRBJ2-7, the V gene TRBV4-3; D is possibly TRBD2 (5 bases). CDR1 is LGHNA, CDR2 YSLEER, per germline. The CDR3 contains 16 residues. Trimming stripped 0 bases from V and 2 bases from J, with 14 bases between.

The CDR3 protein is CSVEVPNTGELFF. DNA for the CDR3: TGCAGCGTTGAAGTACCTAACACCGGGGAGCTGTTTTTT. This sequence joins TRBV29-1 and TRBJ2-2; D gene unclear. In germline, CDR1 is SQVTM, CDR2 ANQGSEA. The CDR3 spans 13 residues. V lost 1 base and J 2 bases, leaving 5 bases between the germline ends.

V and J are TRBV12-3 or TRBV12-4 and TRBJ1-2; D gene uncertain. This CDR3 is 15 amino acids long. Trimming took off 5 bases at V and 5 bases at J, with 18 bases between the two ends. As DNA, the CDR3 is TGTGCCAGCAGTCCCCAGGCGAGTTTGGGGTATGGCTACACCTTC. Protein sequence: CASSPQASLGYGYTF.

The chain recombines TRBV24-1 with TRBJ2-1, with TRBD2 identical over 10 bases. Germline trimming cut 4 bases from V and 8 bases from J; bases unmatched to any gene: 13. Looked up from germline, CDR1 is KGHDR and CDR2 is SFDVKD. The CDR3 extends over 17 amino acids. This chain's CDR3 is CATSDPTSGLPGDEQFF. Here the CDR3 DNA reads TGTGCCACCAGTGACCCGACTAGCGGGCTCCCTGGGGATGAGCAGTTCTTC.

This chain uses TRBV4-2 with TRBJ2-1; D is possibly TRBD2 (6 bases). The CDR3 totals 13 residues. Germline-derived CDR1 and CDR2 are LGHNA and YNFKEQ. V lost 2 bases and J lost 5, with 7 bases in between. The CDR3: CASSQRLDNEQFF. The DNA of the CDR3 is TGTGCCAGCAGCCAAAGACTAGACAATGAGCAGTTCTTC.

V and J are TRBV11-1 and TRBJ2-7; 14 nucleotides agree with TRBD2. The CDR3 extends over 18 amino acids. Germline assignment: CDR1 SGHAT and CDR2 FQDESV (reference sequence). Germline trimming cut 5 bases from V and 4 bases from J; bases unmatched to any gene: 13. As DNA, the CDR3 is TGTGCCAGCAGCCATGCCGGGACTAGCGGGAGAATGGGGTACGAGCAGTACTTC. Protein: CASSHAGTSGRMGYEQYF.